The clone carrying this T cell receptor (beta chain) occurred many times. Its antigen is still unknown. Time point reported: healthy volunteer bleed at 6 weeks. The starting material, unfractionated whole blood, was used for total RNA extraction. The CDR3 has 15 residues. The V end was cut by 2 bases, the J end by 3 bases, with 11 bases between. Germline-derived CDR1 and CDR2 are SGHTA and FQGTGA. The study used a library that attached unique molecular identifiers to individual cDNA molecules. Per the authors' pipeline: Sample TCR counts, which ranged from 23,224 to 690,600, had a median of roughly 99,000. One entry per CDR3 protein, called by TCRdb with MiXCR from the RACE reads. V and J calls and clone size were set by TCRdb, not the authors. The sample has 35,000 to 55,000 distinct CDR3 sequences, about 4% seen once. This sample was taken from a study of human T cells and chemical hapten exposure.

Study findings and constraints: Counts of TCRs above 1 in 1000 frequency stayed unchanged with DPC sensitization.

The rearrangement joins TRBV7-3 to TRBJ2-1; D remains ambiguous. The sequencing sample was made of whole blood. This clonotype originated in a human donor in good health. Some clones in this sample may be carry-over from other donors' samples. The CDR3 DNA reads as TGTGCCAGCAGCTTAGCATCTGGCATCTACAATGAGCAGTTCTTC. Translating gives CASSLASGIYNEQFF. The whole variable domain, filled in from reference TRBV7-3 and TRBJ2-1, reads GAGVSQTPSNKVTEKGKYVELRCDPISGHTALYWYRQSLGQGPEFLIYFQGTGAADDSGLPNDRFFAVRPEGSVSTLKIQRTERGDSAVYLCASSLASGIYNEQFFGPGTRLTVL.